This T cell receptor beta chain was captured in a study of blood T cells in healthy people across ages. The CDR3 runs to 11 residues. The use of a sample-barcoded 5' primer and a J-beta primer mix characterized a second PCR of about 7 to 12 cycles. In TCRdb, the 5' RACE reads were re-called with MiXCR into one record per CDR3 protein. This sample has around 800,000 distinct CDR3 sequences, with under 30% found just once. The same specimen was also included in a second study, on T cells of mothers and their children.

The sample consisted of blood. The V and J genes are TRBV12-3 or TRBV12-4 and TRBJ2-7, with D possibly TRBD1 on 6 matching bases. The DNA matches TRBJ2-5 better at its end, which makes the J call doubtful. The source is a boy aged 10-17 years in good health. CDR3 in amino acids: CASTQGETQYF. DNA for the CDR3: TGTGCCAGCACACAGGGAGAGACCCAGTACTTC.